Listed here are 5 T cell receptor beta chains from one sample, sequenced in a study of T cells in Graves' hyperthyroidism and ophthalmopathy (dated by TCRdb to about 2019). The method behind the library was multiplex PCR. This sample was sequenced with an Illumina HiSeq 2000. TCR beta CDR3 regions were amplified from RNA transcripts. A first-round RT-PCR of the TCR CDR3 used the HTBI primer set with the Qiagen OneStep RT-PCR kit. TCRdb trimmed public reads at Q25 via fastp, called clones via MiXCR and kept in-frame beta chains. Rows with one shared CDR3 protein collapse into an entry with the most common genes and DNA. The sample table lists over 350,000 distinct CDR3 sequences, about 14% of them with a count of one. The ten biggest clones cover over 10% of the sample. Material for sequencing was blood. The receptors shown here come from a man younger than 35 with Graves' ophthalmopathy.

The CDR3 DNA sequence: TGTGCCAGCAGAGAGAAAGGGGGCACAGATACGCAGTATTTT. Translating it yields CASREKGGTDTQYF. The chain is built from TRBV6-1 and TRBJ2-3, with D possibly being TRBD1 (5 bases). V lost 6 bases, J lost 1 base, and 11 bases lay in between. CDR3 length equals 14 residues. Germline assignment: CDR1 MNHNS and CDR2 SASEGT.

Ten or more counts support this clonotype. The chain is built from TRBV13 and TRBJ2-5, with D perhaps TRBD1 (5 bases). Germline V CDR1 and CDR2: PRHDT, FYEKMQ (reference sequence). The CDR3 is made up of 15 amino acids. The V end lost 1 base, the J end lost 1 base, and 10 bases lay between the germline ends. The DNA for the CDR3 is TGTGCCAGCAGCTTAGCCCGCACAGGCCAAGAGACCCAGTACTTC. This codes for CASSLARTGQETQYF.

This clonotype was seen at least ten times. The genes are TRBV12-3 or TRBV12-4 and TRBJ2-2, with a weak D call TRBD1 (5 bases). The CDR3 sequence is 15 residues long. Trimming took 5 bases from V and 8 from J, leaving 18 bases between them. The DNA for the CDR3 is TGTGCCAGCAGTCTCAGGGTTTTATCGCCGGGGGAGCTGTTTTTT. Translation gives CASSLRVLSPGELFF.

This clonotype showed up many times. The rearrangement joins TRBV29-1 to TRBJ1-1; no definite D call. In germline, CDR1 is SQVTM, CDR2 ANQGSEA. The V end was cut by 6 bases, the J end by 0 bases, with 8 bases between. This CDR3 is 12 amino acids long. DNA of the CDR3: TGCAGCGTCGATAGCGTGAACACTGAAGCTTTCTTT. It encodes CSVDSVNTEAFF.

This clonotype was detected many times. The chain links TRBV13 to TRBJ2-7; D is unclear. Trimming took off 0 bases at V and 7 bases at J, with 7 bases between the two ends. CDR3 length: 12 residues. The germline gives CDR1 PRHDT, CDR2 FYEKMQ (reference sequence). The CDR3 DNA is TGTGCCAGCAGCTTAGGGAGAGGAGAGCAGTACTTC. This translates into CASSLGRGEQYF.